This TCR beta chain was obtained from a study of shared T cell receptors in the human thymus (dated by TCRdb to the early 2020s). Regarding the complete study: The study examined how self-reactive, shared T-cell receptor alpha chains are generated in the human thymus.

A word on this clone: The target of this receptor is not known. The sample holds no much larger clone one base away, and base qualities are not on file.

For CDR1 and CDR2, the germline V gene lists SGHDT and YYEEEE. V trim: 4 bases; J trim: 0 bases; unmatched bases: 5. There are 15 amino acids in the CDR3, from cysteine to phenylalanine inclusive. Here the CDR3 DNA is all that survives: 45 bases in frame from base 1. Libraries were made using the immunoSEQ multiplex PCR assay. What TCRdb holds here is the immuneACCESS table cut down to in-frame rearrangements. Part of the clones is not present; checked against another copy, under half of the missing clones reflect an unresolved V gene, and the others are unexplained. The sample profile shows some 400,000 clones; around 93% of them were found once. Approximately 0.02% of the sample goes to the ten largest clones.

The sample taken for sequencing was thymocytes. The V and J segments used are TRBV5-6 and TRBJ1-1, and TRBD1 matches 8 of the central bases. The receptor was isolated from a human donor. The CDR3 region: CASSVQGAVNTEAFF. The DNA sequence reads TGTGCCAGCAGCGTTCAGGGGGCGGTGAACACTGAAGCTTTCTTT.